Listed below are T cell receptor beta chains from one sample, sequenced in a study of patients and donors after allogeneic stem cell transplantation. TCRdb re-called the RT-PCR reads through MiXCR, storing one row per CDR3 protein. The sample has about 960,000 distinct CDR3 sequences; under 20% are singletons. Sequencing was done on a sample of blood, either unsorted or a sorted T cell fraction (not recorded which). The origin of the receptors is a human donor who was either an allogeneic HSCT recipient or a stem cell or donor lymphocyte infusion donor (not recorded which). It is not recorded whose cells these are; they may come from a transplant donor. The CDR3 runs from the conserved cysteine through the conserved F or W. The D gene is left open where the match is weak. The size of a clone is reported for some rows only, either as once, few or many, or as a class for expanded clones.

d_gene	v_gene	abundance	j_gene	CDR3aa	CDR3nt
-	TRBV6-1	few	TRBJ1-5	CASEEPDPRNQPQHF	TGTGCCAGCGAGGAGCCCGACCCGAGGAATCAGCCCCAGCATTTT
TRBD1	TRBV10-3	-	TRBJ1-4	CAISTGGPNEKLFF	TGTGCCATCAGTACAGGGGGCCCTAATGAAAAACTGTTTTTT
-	TRBV7-2	-	TRBJ2-2	CASSLVVTKNVELFF	TGTGCCAGCAGCTTAGTAGTGACAAAGAATGTGGAGCTGTTTTTT
-	TRBV7-9	-	TRBJ2-5	CASSTPSGLEEETQYF	TGTGCCAGCAGCACGCCCAGCGGCCTGGAGGAGGAGACCCAGTACTTC
TRBD1	TRBV12-3/TRBV12-4	-	TRBJ1-5	CASSLNFDRGPQPQHF	TGTGCCAGCAGTCTCAACTTCGACAGGGGGCCTCAGCCCCAGCATTTT
-	TRBV7-9	-	TRBJ2-7	CASSLVLGDTYEQYF	TGTGCCAGCAGCTTAGTACTGGGGGATACATACGAGCAGTACTTC
TRBD1	TRBV20-1	-	TRBJ2-1	CSDQGTGHDEQFF	TGCAGTGACCAAGGGACAGGGCACGATGAGCAGTTCTTC
TRBD1	TRBV12-3/TRBV12-4	-	TRBJ2-1	CASSMRLPGQGLGNEQFF	TGTGCCAGCAGTATGCGTTTACCGGGACAGGGGTTGGGCAATGAGCAGTTCTTC
TRBD1	TRBV20-1	many	TRBJ2-7	CSDTPGTGGLEQYF	TGCAGTGACACCCCCGGTACAGGGGGCTTAGAGCAGTACTTC
-	TRBV29-1	-	TRBJ2-1	CSVEAPSAETPYNEQFF	TGCAGCGTTGAAGCGCCGAGCGCGGAAACTCCCTACAATGAGCAGTTCTTC
TRBD1	TRBV5-1	-	TRBJ1-5	CASSLEGTGGQPQHF	TGCGCCAGCAGCTTGGAAGGGACAGGGGGCCAGCCCCAGCATTTT
-	TRBV12-3/TRBV12-4	few	TRBJ2-5	CASSLTIGGKGETQYF	TGTGCCAGCAGTTTAACAATCGGCGGGAAGGGAGAGACCCAGTACTTC
TRBD1	TRBV5-1	-	TRBJ1-1	CASSLRGTGGTYLNTEAFF	TGCGCCAGCAGCTTGCGAGGGACAGGGGGTACCTATCTGAACACTGAAGCTTTCTTT
-	TRBV2	-	TRBJ2-1	CASRDTLYNEQFF	TGTGCCAGCAGGGATACACTTTACAATGAGCAGTTCTTC
-	TRBV24-1	once	TRBJ2-1	CATSDLRQSYNEQFF	TGTGCCACCAGTGATTTAAGGCAGTCCTACAATGAGCAGTTCTTC
-	TRBV7-9	-	TRBJ2-5	CASSWSATQETQYF	TGTGCCAGCAGCTGGTCCGCGACCCAAGAGACCCAGTACTTC
TRBD1	TRBV25-1	few	TRBJ1-2	CAIQGQGSYGYTF	TGTGCCATCCAGGGACAGGGGAGCTATGGCTACACCTTC
-	TRBV6-5	few	TRBJ2-2	CASSYNADGELFF	TGTGCCAGCAGTTACAACGCAGACGGGGAGCTGTTTTTT
-	TRBV10-3	few	TRBJ2-5	CAISATSRQETQYF	TGTGCCATCAGTGCCACTTCCCGCCAAGAGACCCAGTACTTC
TRBD2	TRBV20-1	few	TRBJ2-1	CSVLAGGPFRNEQFF	TGCAGTGTTTTAGCGGGAGGACCCTTTAGAAATGAGCAGTTCTTC
TRBD1	TRBV29-1	-	TRBJ1-1	CSVDRGENTEAFF	TGCAGCGTGGACAGGGGAGAGAACACTGAAGCTTTCTTT
-	TRBV27	few	TRBJ1-1	CASTLGPTEAFF	TGTGCCAGCACCCTCGGGCCCACTGAAGCTTTCTTT
-	TRBV6-5	few	TRBJ2-1	CASSYPGLGDRNEQFF	TGTGCCAGCAGTTACCCAGGGCTAGGGGATAGAAATGAGCAGTTCTTC
-	TRBV20-1	-	TRBJ1-2	CSATGRGGGYTF	TGCAGTGCTACAGGGCGGGGTGGGGGCTACACCTTC
TRBD1	TRBV5-1	-	TRBJ1-2	CASSWTTGGAAGYTF	TGCGCCAGCAGCTGGACGACAGGGGGCGCGGCCGGCTACACCTTC
-	TRBV20-1	-	TRBJ2-4	CSARAPSLAKNIQYF	TGCAGTGCTAGAGCCCCCAGCCTAGCCAAAAACATTCAGTACTTC
TRBD1	TRBV4-1	few	TRBJ2-1	CASSYWTGRNEQFF	TGCGCCAGCAGCTACTGGACAGGGCGGAATGAGCAGTTCTTC
TRBD2	TRBV12-3/TRBV12-4	few	TRBJ2-1	CASRPRAGGTMEQFF	TGTGCCAGCAGACCCCGCGCGGGAGGGACTATGGAGCAGTTCTTC
-	TRBV7-9	few	TRBJ1-1	CASSKIRVLSANTEAFF	TGTGCCAGCAGCAAAATCCGGGTCCTCAGCGCAAACACTGAAGCTTTCTTT
-	TRBV5-1	-	TRBJ2-1	CASSPPARASYNEQFF	TGCGCCAGCAGCCCCCCCGCGCGGGCTTCCTACAATGAGCAGTTCTTC
TRBD1	TRBV29-1	few	TRBJ2-1	CSVGRTGDGNEQFF	TGCAGCGTTGGGCGGACAGGGGATGGCAATGAGCAGTTCTTC
-	TRBV29-1	-	TRBJ1-2	CSVALTTGRGYTF	TGCAGCGTTGCCCTAACAACCGGCCGGGGCTACACCTTC
-	TRBV6-2/TRBV6-3	few	TRBJ2-2	CASSYVGPGELFF	TGTGCCAGCAGTTACGTAGGTCCCGGGGAGCTGTTTTTT
-	TRBV12-5	few	TRBJ2-1	CASGLGGAAYNEQFF	TGTGCTAGTGGTTTAGGGGGGGCGGCCTACAATGAGCAGTTCTTC
-	TRBV12-3/TRBV12-4	many	TRBJ2-2	CASTLDLQSGELFF	TGTGCCAGCACCTTGGATCTCCAGTCCGGGGAGCTGTTTTTT
-	TRBV12-3/TRBV12-4	many	TRBJ2-1	CASTTSPEWEQFF	TGTGCCAGCACGACTAGTCCCGAGTGGGAGCAGTTCTTC
TRBD2	TRBV6-1	-	TRBJ2-1	CASHSGGRSYNEQFF	TGTGCCAGCCACAGCGGGGGCAGATCCTACAATGAGCAGTTCTTC
-	TRBV20-1	-	TRBJ1-2	CSASGVGQGLQGYTF	TGCAGTGCTAGTGGGGTCGGGCAGGGCCTCCAAGGCTACACCTTC
-	TRBV4-1	-	TRBJ1-4	CASSPDGLGGIREKLFF	TGCGCCAGCAGCCCGGACGGGCTAGGGGGGATTCGTGAAAAACTGTTTTTT
TRBD1	TRBV15	few	TRBJ2-6	CATKRQGLAGANVLTF	TGTGCCACCAAGAGACAGGGGCTGGCTGGGGCCAACGTCCTGACTTTC
-	TRBV5-1	-	TRBJ2-3	CASRIVANTDTQYF	TGCGCCAGCAGGATCGTAGCCAACACAGATACGCAGTATTTT
TRBD2	TRBV12-3/TRBV12-4	-	TRBJ2-1	CASSFGLASRNEQFF	TGTGCCAGCAGTTTTGGACTAGCTTCTCGCAATGAGCAGTTCTTC
-	TRBV5-6	-	TRBJ1-3	CASSLFSLAGARNTIYF	TGTGCCAGCAGCTTGTTCTCTCTGGCAGGCGCTCGAAACACCATATATTTT
TRBD1	TRBV4-1	-	TRBJ2-7	CASSHPTGTGLYEQYF	TGCGCCAGCAGCCACCCTACCGGGACAGGGCTTTACGAGCAGTACTTC
-	TRBV30	-	TRBJ2-1	CAWGGGPYNEQFF	TGTGCCTGGGGGGGGGGCCCCTACAATGAGCAGTTCTTC
-	TRBV20-1	few	TRBJ2-1	CSLLRLSSYNEQFF	TGCAGTCTATTACGCCTGAGCTCCTACAATGAGCAGTTCTTC
TRBD1	TRBV20-1	few	TRBJ1-2	CSAKNRFRDRSYYGYTF	TGCAGTGCGAAAAACCGTTTCCGGGACAGGTCCTACTATGGCTACACCTTC
-	TRBV6-1	many	TRBJ1-1	CASSHTRTGRGTEAFF	TGTGCCAGCAGCCACACCCGGACGGGAAGGGGCACTGAAGCTTTCTTT
-	TRBV24-1	-	TRBJ1-5	CATSGGRTQHF	TGTGCCACCTCCGGGGGCCGGACCCAGCATTTT
TRBD1	TRBV5-1	few	TRBJ2-7	CASSPGQARTTYEQYF	TGCGCCAGCAGCCCCGGACAGGCGCGAACCACCTACGAGCAGTACTTC